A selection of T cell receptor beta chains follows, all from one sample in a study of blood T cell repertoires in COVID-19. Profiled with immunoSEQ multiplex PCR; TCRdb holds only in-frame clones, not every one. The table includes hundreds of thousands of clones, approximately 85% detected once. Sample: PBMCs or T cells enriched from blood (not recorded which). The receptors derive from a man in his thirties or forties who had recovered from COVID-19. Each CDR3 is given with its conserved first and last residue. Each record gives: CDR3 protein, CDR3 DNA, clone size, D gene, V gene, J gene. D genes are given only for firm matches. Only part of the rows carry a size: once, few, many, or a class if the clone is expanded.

CDR3aa: CASSLGQGDGYTF
CDR3nt: TGTGCCAGCAGTTTAGGGCAGGGTGATGGCTACACCTTC
abundance: NA
d_gene: NA
v_gene: TRBV27
j_gene: TRBJ1-2

CDR3aa: CASSPGYRANYGYTF
CDR3nt: TGTGCCAGCTCACCAGGGTACAGGGCTAACTATGGCTACACCTTC
abundance: NA
d_gene: NA
v_gene: TRBV18
j_gene: TRBJ1-2

CDR3aa: CASSLEVMADTQYF
CDR3nt: TGTGCCAGCAGCCTGGAGGTCATGGCAGATACGCAGTATTTT
abundance: NA
d_gene: NA
v_gene: TRBV3-1/TRBV3-2
j_gene: TRBJ2-3

CDR3aa: CASSLAAHQGSSGNTIYF
CDR3nt: TGTGCCAGCAGCTTAGCCGCCCACCAGGGCTCCTCTGGAAACACCATATATTTT
abundance: NA
d_gene: NA
v_gene: TRBV7-8
j_gene: TRBJ1-3

CDR3aa: CASSEGRTLNTEAFF
CDR3nt: TGTGCCAGCAGTGAAGGGAGAACCCTGAACACTGAAGCTTTCTTT
abundance: NA
d_gene: NA
v_gene: TRBV6-1
j_gene: TRBJ1-1

CDR3aa: CASSPGQNSGNTIYF
CDR3nt: TGCGCCAGCAGCCCCGGACAGAACTCTGGAAACACCATATATTTT
abundance: NA
d_gene: NA
v_gene: TRBV4-3
j_gene: TRBJ1-3

CDR3aa: CASSPRTGQETQYF
CDR3nt: TGTGCCAGCAGCCCAAGGACAGGCCAAGAGACCCAGTACTTC
abundance: NA
d_gene: TRBD1
v_gene: TRBV7-2
j_gene: TRBJ2-5

CDR3aa: CASSMREGNTEAFF
CDR3nt: TGTGCCAGTAGTATGAGAGAGGGGAACACTGAAGCTTTCTTT
abundance: NA
d_gene: NA
v_gene: TRBV19
j_gene: TRBJ1-1

CDR3aa: CASSPDRRTDTQYF
CDR3nt: TGTGCCAGCAGCCCTGACAGGCGCACAGATACGCAGTATTTT
abundance: NA
d_gene: NA
v_gene: TRBV14
j_gene: TRBJ2-3

CDR3aa: CASRGEGSGNTIYF
CDR3nt: TGTGCCAGCAGGGGGGAGGGATCTGGAAACACCATATATTTT
abundance: NA
d_gene: NA
v_gene: TRBV9
j_gene: TRBJ1-3

CDR3aa: CASSRTGPGNTIYF
CDR3nt: TGTGCCAGCAGCCGTACAGGGCCCGGAAACACCATATATTTT
abundance: NA
d_gene: NA
v_gene: TRBV5-4
j_gene: TRBJ1-3

CDR3aa: CAWSVKGAGANVLTF
CDR3nt: TGTGCCTGGAGTGTAAAGGGGGCCGGGGCCAACGTCCTGACTTTC
abundance: NA
d_gene: TRBD1
v_gene: TRBV30
j_gene: TRBJ2-6

CDR3aa: CASSQQGTYEQYF
CDR3nt: TGTGCCAGCAGCCAACAGGGGACCTACGAGCAGTACTTC
abundance: NA
d_gene: NA
v_gene: TRBV3-1/TRBV3-2
j_gene: TRBJ2-7

CDR3aa: CASSERTGGNEQFF
CDR3nt: TGCGCCAGCAGCGAGAGGACAGGGGGAAATGAGCAGTTCTTC
abundance: NA
d_gene: TRBD1
v_gene: TRBV5-1
j_gene: TRBJ2-1

CDR3aa: CAWRGTGPYEQYF
CDR3nt: TGTGCCTGGAGGGGGACAGGGCCATACGAGCAGTACTTC
abundance: NA
d_gene: TRBD1
v_gene: TRBV30
j_gene: TRBJ2-7

CDR3aa: CASSPLAGLSLAKNIQYF
CDR3nt: TGTGCCAGCAGCCCCTTGGCAGGGCTATCACTAGCCAAAAACATTCAGTACTTC
abundance: NA
d_gene: NA
v_gene: TRBV3-1/TRBV3-2
j_gene: TRBJ2-4

CDR3aa: CASTDAGKLFF
CDR3nt: TGCGCCAGCACCGACGCGGGAAAACTGTTTTTT
abundance: NA
d_gene: NA
v_gene: TRBV5-1
j_gene: TRBJ1-4

CDR3aa: CASRPGQPNYGYTF
CDR3nt: TGTGCCAGCAGGCCCGGACAGCCCAACTATGGCTACACCTTC
abundance: NA
d_gene: NA
v_gene: TRBV2
j_gene: TRBJ1-2

CDR3aa: CASRPGGAGNEKLFF
CDR3nt: TGCGCCAGCAGACCGGGGGGCGCGGGAAATGAAAAACTGTTTTTT
abundance: NA
d_gene: NA
v_gene: TRBV5-1
j_gene: TRBJ1-4

CDR3aa: CASSPIRAGQTDTQYF
CDR3nt: TGTGCCAGCAGCCCCATTCGAGCGGGGCAGACAGATACGCAGTATTTT
abundance: NA
d_gene: TRBD2
v_gene: TRBV7-8
j_gene: TRBJ2-3

CDR3aa: CASSEPMGRETQYF
CDR3nt: TGTGCCAGCAGTGAACCCATGGGGCGAGAGACCCAGTACTTC
abundance: NA
d_gene: NA
v_gene: TRBV2
j_gene: TRBJ2-5

CDR3aa: CAISERQGPTDTQYF
CDR3nt: TGTGCCATCAGTGAACGACAGGGCCCCACAGATACGCAGTATTTT
abundance: NA
d_gene: TRBD1
v_gene: TRBV10-3
j_gene: TRBJ2-3

CDR3aa: CASSQLGQYGETQYF
CDR3nt: TGCGCCAGCAGCCAACTCGGACAGTACGGGGAGACCCAGTACTTC
abundance: NA
d_gene: NA
v_gene: TRBV5-1
j_gene: TRBJ2-5

CDR3aa: CAIAQGLGTEAFF
CDR3nt: TGTGCCATCGCTCAGGGGCTGGGAACTGAAGCTTTCTTT
abundance: NA
d_gene: NA
v_gene: TRBV10-3
j_gene: TRBJ1-1

CDR3aa: CATDLAGELFF
CDR3nt: TGTGCCACCGACCTAGCCGGGGAGCTGTTTTTT
abundance: NA
d_gene: NA
v_gene: TRBV10-3
j_gene: TRBJ2-2

CDR3aa: CSASAVSYEQYF
CDR3nt: TGCAGTGCTAGTGCAGTCTCCTACGAGCAGTACTTC
abundance: NA
d_gene: NA
v_gene: TRBV20-1
j_gene: TRBJ2-7

CDR3aa: CATSTDSSTGELFF
CDR3nt: TGTGCCACCAGCACGGACAGTTCTACCGGGGAGCTGTTTTTT
abundance: NA
d_gene: NA
v_gene: TRBV15
j_gene: TRBJ2-2

CDR3aa: CASSIGQGFTNEKLFF
CDR3nt: TGTGCCAGCAGCATTGGACAGGGCTTCACTAATGAAAAACTGTTTTTT
abundance: few
d_gene: TRBD1
v_gene: TRBV5-4
j_gene: TRBJ1-4

CDR3aa: CASSLDRVAVANYGYTF
CDR3nt: TGTGCCAGCAGCTTGGACAGGGTCGCGGTAGCTAACTATGGCTACACCTTC
abundance: NA
d_gene: NA
v_gene: TRBV5-4
j_gene: TRBJ1-2

CDR3aa: CASSVVSVNTEAFF
CDR3nt: TGTGCCAGCAGTGTAGTGTCGGTTAACACTGAAGCTTTCTTT
abundance: NA
d_gene: NA
v_gene: TRBV2
j_gene: TRBJ1-1

CDR3aa: CASSAYGQSSGNTIYF
CDR3nt: TGTGCCAGCAGCGCATACGGACAGAGCTCTGGAAACACCATATATTTT
abundance: NA
d_gene: NA
v_gene: TRBV11-2
j_gene: TRBJ1-3

CDR3aa: CAWKTMNTEAFF
CDR3nt: TGTGCCTGGAAGACAATGAACACTGAAGCTTTCTTT
abundance: NA
d_gene: NA
v_gene: TRBV30
j_gene: TRBJ1-1

CDR3aa: CAWRRDRVNGSPLHF
CDR3nt: TGTGCCTGGAGGAGGGACAGGGTGAACGGATCACCCCTCCACTTT
abundance: NA
d_gene: TRBD1
v_gene: TRBV30
j_gene: TRBJ1-6

CDR3aa: CASSERQGPGGYTF
CDR3nt: TGTGCCAGCAGTGAACGGCAGGGGCCGGGAGGCTACACCTTC
abundance: once
d_gene: NA
v_gene: TRBV2
j_gene: TRBJ1-2

CDR3aa: CASSGGTVNTEAFF
CDR3nt: TGTGCCAGCAGCGGAGGGACTGTGAACACTGAAGCTTTCTTT
abundance: NA
d_gene: NA
v_gene: TRBV9
j_gene: TRBJ1-1

CDR3aa: CASSAVSGGTSYEQYF
CDR3nt: TGTGCCAGCAGCGCGGTTAGCGGGGGGACCTCCTACGAGCAGTACTTC
abundance: NA
d_gene: TRBD2
v_gene: TRBV7-2
j_gene: TRBJ2-7

CDR3aa: CASGTSYNSPLHF
CDR3nt: TGTGCGTCAGGGACATCATATAATTCACCCCTCCACTTT
abundance: NA
d_gene: NA
v_gene: TRBV30
j_gene: TRBJ1-6

CDR3aa: CASSVDTSYEQYF
CDR3nt: TGTGCCAGCAGCGTAGACACCTCCTACGAGCAGTACTTC
abundance: NA
d_gene: NA
v_gene: TRBV9
j_gene: TRBJ2-7

CDR3aa: CASRRGGSEDEQFF
CDR3nt: TGTGCCAGCAGACGCGGCGGTAGCGAGGATGAGCAGTTCTTC
abundance: NA
d_gene: NA
v_gene: TRBV4-2
j_gene: TRBJ2-1

CDR3aa: CASSRDRGIETQYF
CDR3nt: TGTGCCAGCAGCCGGGACAGGGGGATAGAGACCCAGTACTTC
abundance: NA
d_gene: TRBD1
v_gene: TRBV7-3
j_gene: TRBJ2-5

CDR3aa: CASSLGAGYNEQFF
CDR3nt: TGCGCCAGCAGCTTGGGGGCAGGGTACAATGAGCAGTTCTTC
abundance: NA
d_gene: NA
v_gene: TRBV5-1
j_gene: TRBJ2-1

CDR3aa: CASSLGHHNSPLHF
CDR3nt: TGCGCCAGCAGCTTGGGGCACCATAATTCACCCCTCCACTTT
abundance: NA
d_gene: NA
v_gene: TRBV5-1
j_gene: TRBJ1-6